These 32 T cell receptor beta chains came from one sample sequenced in a study of blood T cell repertoires in COVID-19. Data came from immunoSEQ multiplex PCR; TCRdb stores just in-frame clones and leaves some out. The sample holds 68,000 or so clones, about 91% seen once. The sample consisted of peripheral blood. These receptor sequences come from a man over 45 with active COVID-19.

About this clone: Other nucleotide sequences in the sample specify the same CDR3. The rearrangement links TRBV7-2 to TRBJ1-6; D gene ambiguous. The CDR3 runs to 14 residues. Germline V gene sequence: CDR1 SGHTA, CDR2 FQGNSA. V was clipped by 6 bases and J by 7 bases, with 13 bases between them. The CDR3 DNA follows: TGTGCCAGCAGTTGGACGGGGTCGAATTCACCCCTCCACTTT. It translates to CASSWTGSNSPLHF.

This chain connects TRBV5-1 to TRBJ1-4; 11 bases map to TRBD1. The junction had 5 bases not matched to a gene; V was cut back by 5 bases and J by 8 bases. CDR1 SGHRS and CDR2 YFSETQ come from the germline V gene. The CDR3 sequence is 14 residues long. CDR3 sequence (DNA): TGCGCCAGCAGAACGGGACAGGGGGAAGAAAAACTGTTTTTT. Translated: CASRTGQGEEKLFF.

As to this clone: No conserved phenylalanine or tryptophan ends this CDR3, so it is likely a read error. Because the CDR3's place on the DNA is in doubt, the DNA is left out and the CDR3 is given as listed by TCRdb. The V and J genes are TRBV6-4 and TRBJ2-7; the D call in the table, TRBD1, was not verified against the DNA. Germline CDR1 MRHNA, CDR2 SNTAGT. Termini included, the CDR3 measures 9 amino acids. The CDR3 region is CATQDREVN.

The V gene is TRBV6-2 or TRBV6-3, the J gene TRBJ2-5, with a weak D call TRBD1 (5 bases). With 7 bases removed from V and 4 bases from J, the gap between germline ends came to 16 bases. Per the germline V gene, CDR1 is MNHEY and CDR2 is SVGEGT. CDR3 length equals 14 residues. The CDR3 DNA is TGTGCCAGCACCCCCCGCCGACAGAGAGAGACCCAGTACTTC. The encoded protein is CASTPRRQRETQYF.

V usage is TRBV5-1 and J usage is TRBJ1-1, with D possibly being TRBD1 (5 bases). The CDR3 loop spans 15 amino acids. V was pared by 0 bases and J by 1 base, with 10 bases between. Germline lookup yields CDR1 SGHRS and CDR2 YFSETQ. The CDR3 coding sequence is TGCGCCAGCAGCTTGGAAGGGGTTTGGAACACTGAAGCTTTCTTT. Its translation: CASSLEGVWNTEAFF.

The chain combines TRBV6-5 with TRBJ1-1, with D perhaps TRBD1 (6 bases). Germline loops: CDR1 MNHEY, CDR2 SVGAGI. The CDR3 has 15 amino acids. The V gene lost 5 bases and the J gene lost 4 bases, with 17 bases spanning the gap. CDR3 loop: CASSLWTAGTTEAFF. The DNA of the CDR3 is TGTGCCAGCAGTCTCTGGACAGCTGGCACCACTGAAGCTTTCTTT.

The genes are TRBV2 and TRBJ2-6, with D unresolved. Germline V CDR1 and CDR2: SNHLY, FYNNEI. V lost 8 bases to trimming and J lost 2 bases, with 10 bases between them. CDR3 size: 14 residues. For the CDR3, the DNA is TGTGCCAGCCGACACATAGCTGGGGCCAACGTCCTGACTTTC. Translated: CASRHIAGANVLTF.

This chain joins TRBV27 and TRBJ1-5, with unresolved D. The CDR3 has 13 residues. Trimming took off 3 bases at V and 7 bases at J, with 10 bases between the two ends. Germline loops: CDR1 MNHEY, CDR2 SMNVEV (reference sequence). CDR3 coding DNA: TGTGCCAGCAGTTTTCGGGGTTCGCAGCCCCAGCATTTT. Translating it yields CASSFRGSQPQHF.

The chain uses TRBV19 and TRBJ1-6; no clear D gene. Germline V CDR1 and CDR2: LNHDA, SQIVND (reference sequence). V was shortened by 6 bases and J by 3 bases, with 9 bases between the two germline ends. The CDR3 spans 14 residues. The CDR3: CASREGNYNSPLHF. DNA of the CDR3: TGTGCCAGTAGGGAGGGTAACTATAATTCACCCCTCCACTTT.

This clone was seen more than once but under ten times. The chain couples TRBV5-6 to TRBJ2-2; 8 nucleotides line up with TRBD1. The J segment lost 6 bases and the V segment lost 2 bases, leaving 6 bases of the junction unmatched. The CDR3 totals 15 residues. Germline CDR1 reads SGHDT; CDR2 reads YYEEEE. For the CDR3, the DNA is TGTGCCAGCAGCTTCCGCAGGGGGCTGCCCGGGGAGCTGTTTTTT. Translated, it gives CASSFRRGLPGELFF. Variable domain in full (rest from reference TRBV5-6 and TRBJ2-2): DAGVTQSPTHLIKTRGQQVTLRCSPKSGHDTVSWYQQALGQGPQFIFQYYEEEERQRGNFPDRFSGHQFPNYSSELNVNALLLGDSALYLCASSFRRGLPGELFFGEGSRLTVL.

The chain has TRBV9 and TRBJ2-2; a weak D match, TRBD2 (6 bases). Germline CDR1 and CDR2: SGDLS and YYNGEE. Between the trimmed V and J ends, which lost 0 bases and 6 bases, there was a span of 9 bases. The CDR3 has 14 residues. The CDR3: CASSVASGAGELFF. The CDR3 region has the DNA TGTGCCAGCAGCGTAGCTTCGGGGGCCGGGGAGCTGTTTTTT.

V usage is TRBV5-1 and J usage is TRBJ2-7, with TRBD1 matching 9 bases. The germline V gene has CDR1 SGHRS and CDR2 YFSETQ. There are 14 residues in the CDR3. The junction had 3 bases not matched to a gene; V was cut back by 4 bases and J by 1 base. CDR3 sequence: CASSAGQGSYEQYF. CDR3 sequence (DNA): TGCGCCAGCAGCGCGGGACAGGGATCCTACGAGCAGTACTTC.

The rearrangement links TRBV5-6 to TRBJ1-5, with 9 bases fitting TRBD1. The germline V gene has CDR1 SGHDT and CDR2 YYEEEE. This CDR3 has 16 amino acids. V gave up 4 bases and J gave up 4 bases; unmatched junction bases: 9. CDR3 DNA sequence: TGTGCCAGCAGCCTACAGGGGGCAATGTGGAATCAGCCCCAGCATTTT. This translates into CASSLQGAMWNQPQHF.

The chain recombines TRBV5-4 with TRBJ2-7; D may be TRBD1 (5 bases). Trimming removed 4 bases from V and 3 bases from J, with 11 bases in between. Germline assignment: CDR1 SGHNT and CDR2 YYREEE (reference sequence). This CDR3 has 13 residues. Here the CDR3 DNA reads TGTGCCAGCAGCCTGACAGTTAACTACGAGCAGTACTTC. This sequence encodes CASSLTVNYEQYF.

The chain joins TRBV15 to TRBJ2-2; D uncertain. Germline V lookup: CDR1 LNHNV, CDR2 YYDKDF (reference sequence). The V and J ends lost 0 bases and 1 base respectively, with 3 bases between them. The CDR3 consists of 14 residues. The CDR3: CATSRDRNTGELFF. The DNA for the CDR3 is TGTGCCACCAGCAGAGATAGGAACACCGGGGAGCTGTTTTTT.

This clone has a single count. V and J are TRBV2 and TRBJ2-5, with TRBD2 matching over 8 bases. V gave up 7 bases and J gave up 1 base; unmatched junction bases: 5. The CDR3 is 14 residues long. CDR1 is SNHLY, CDR2 FYNNEI, per germline. Here the CDR3 DNA reads TGTGCCAGCAAATCCGGGGGGGCCCAAGAGACCCAGTACTTC. Translation gives CASKSGGAQETQYF. Full variable domain (remainder filled in from reference TRBV2 and TRBJ2-5): EPEVTQTPSHQVTQMGQEVILRCVPISNHLYFYWYRQILGQKVEFLVSFYNNEISEKSEIFDDQFSVERPDGSNFTLKIRSTKLEDSAMYFCASKSGGAQETQYFGPGTRLLVL.

V gene TRBV5-1 combines with J gene TRBJ2-5, with D maybe TRBD1 (5 bases). The CDR3 contains 14 residues. Germline V gene lookup returns CDR1 SGHRS and CDR2 YFSETQ. V was cut by 4 bases and J by 5 bases, with 15 bases left in between. CDR3 loop: CASSVTGFGETQYF. Here the CDR3 DNA reads TGCGCCAGCAGCGTCACAGGATTTGGGGAGACCCAGTACTTC.

The gene calls are TRBV4-3 and TRBJ2-3; the D gene is possibly TRBD1 (5 bases). V shed 5 bases and J shed 1 base, with 13 bases lying between them. Germline V gene sequence: CDR1 LGHNA, CDR2 YSLEER. The CDR3 has 15 amino acids. The CDR3 spells CASSSGYFGTDTQYF. CDR3 sequence (DNA): TGCGCCAGCAGCTCAGGGTATTTTGGCACAGATACGCAGTATTTT.

In its sample, this clone was seen a few times. The V gene is TRBV19, the J gene TRBJ2-7, with D possibly being TRBD1 (6 bases). Per the germline V gene, CDR1 is LNHDA and CDR2 is SQIVND (reference sequence). The CDR3 runs 16 residues. V lost 7 bases, J lost 2 bases, and 21 bases lay in between. The CDR3 loop is CASTPDHGTHTYEQYF. DNA of the CDR3: TGTGCCAGTACTCCCGACCACGGGACACATACCTACGAGCAGTACTTC.

The rearrangement links TRBV24-1 to TRBJ1-6, with 8 positions matching TRBD1. This CDR3 has 17 residues. Per the germline V gene, CDR1 is KGHDR and CDR2 is SFDVKD. Trimming removed 5 bases from V and 2 bases from J; junction bases left unmatched: 7. CDR3 sequence: CATSVIDRGTYNSPLHF. Written as DNA, the CDR3 is TGTGCCACCAGTGTTATCGACAGGGGAACCTATAATTCACCCCTCCACTTT.

This clone has a handful of counts. The CDR3 DNA sequence: TGTGCCATCAGTGAGACCCTACAGGGTTCTAATGAAAAACTGTTTTTT. Translating gives CAISETLQGSNEKLFF. The chain is built from TRBV10-3 and TRBJ1-4, with D perhaps matching TRBD1 (6 bases). This CDR3 has 16 residues. Between the trimmed V and J ends, which lost 2 bases and 3 bases, there was a span of 13 bases. The germline CDR1 and CDR2 sequences are ENHRY and SYGVKD.

This clone has a single count. The chain links TRBV11-2 to TRBJ2-7; maybe TRBD1 (6 bases). CDR3 length: 16 amino acids. Germline V gene data show CDR1 as SGHAT and CDR2 as FQNNGV. Trimming removed 2 bases at V and 5 bases at J, with 19 bases between. The CDR3 protein is CASSLLLGARRHEQYF. DNA of the CDR3: TGTGCCAGCAGCTTACTTCTGGGGGCGCGTCGCCACGAGCAGTACTTC.

The gene calls are TRBV9 and TRBJ2-1; D not resolved. Trimming removed 3 bases from V and 4 bases from J, with 11 bases in between. The CDR3 consists of 14 residues. Germline V lookup: CDR1 SGDLS, CDR2 YYNGEE. CDR3 amino acids: CASSAMQRYNEQFF. The CDR3 DNA reads TGTGCCAGCAGCGCCATGCAGCGATACAATGAGCAGTTCTTC.

This clone was counted only a few times. CDR3 sequence reads: CASSQEGSGQAYNSPLHF. The CDR3, as DNA: TGCGCCAGCAGCCAAGAAGGGTCGGGACAGGCCTATAATTCACCCCTCCACTTT. The rearrangement links TRBV4-1 to TRBJ1-6; TRBD1 matches at 8 bases. The V segment lost 0 bases and the J segment 2 bases; nucleotides outside the gene matches: 6. Germline assignment: CDR1 MGHRA and CDR2 YSYEKL. There are 18 residues in the CDR3.

V and J are TRBV9 and TRBJ2-3; TRBD2 agrees at 8 bases. CDR1 and CDR2 (germline): SGDLS, YYNGEE. With 2 bases clipped from V and 4 bases from J, the junction kept 6 bases outside the gene matches. This CDR3 is built from 15 residues. The CDR3 sequence is CASSVDGGGSDTQYF. For the CDR3, the DNA is TGTGCCAGCAGCGTGGATGGCGGGGGGTCAGATACGCAGTATTTT.

This clone was observed once. The V and J genes are TRBV6-2 or TRBV6-3 and TRBJ1-1; D perhaps matches TRBD1 (6 bases). The germline V gene encodes CDR1 MNHEY and CDR2 SVGEGT. The V end was cut by 2 bases, the J end by 5 bases, with 12 bases between. The CDR3 has 14 residues. CDR3 nucleotides: TGTGCCAGCAGTTACCAGGGGAGGGTAACTGAAGCTTTCTTT. Its translation is CASSYQGRVTEAFF.

This clone was picked up a small number of times. This chain uses TRBV19 with TRBJ1-2; a possible D gene is TRBD1 (5 bases). The V end was cut by 5 bases, the J end by 10 bases, with 11 bases between. Germline V CDR1 and CDR2: LNHDA, SQIVND (reference sequence). The CDR3 loop spans 11 amino acids. CDR3 sequence reads: CASSLQAVYTF. The CDR3 DNA reads TGTGCCAGTAGTCTACAGGCGGTCTACACCTTC.

The chain uses TRBV6-2 or TRBV6-3 and TRBJ2-7; a possible D gene is TRBD2 (6 bases). CDR1 and CDR2 (germline): MNHEY, SVGEGT. V gave up 0 bases and J gave up 3 bases, with 9 bases separating them. The CDR3 has 14 residues. For the CDR3, the DNA is TGTGCCAGCAGTTACTCACTAGCCGGCTACGAGCAGTACTTC. Translation gives CASSYSLAGYEQYF.

The rearrangement links TRBV5-1 to TRBJ2-6, with 12 positions matching TRBD1. Trimming removed 2 bases from V and 0 bases from J; junction bases left unmatched: 6. The CDR3 has 19 amino acids. Per the germline V gene, CDR1 is SGHRS and CDR2 is YFSETQ. Here the CDR3 reads CASSFGDRGLFSGANVLTF. The CDR3 DNA sequence: TGCGCCAGCAGCTTCGGGGACAGGGGGCTTTTCTCTGGGGCCAACGTCCTGACTTTC.

This rearrangement joins TRBV4-3 to TRBJ2-7; maybe TRBD1 (6 bases). Germline V gene data show CDR1 as LGHNA and CDR2 as YSLEER. V was trimmed by 1 base and J by 3 bases, leaving 16 bases between them. This CDR3 contains 16 residues. The CDR3, as DNA: TGCGCCAGCAGCCAAGTAGGGACAACGGGTTTCTACGAGCAGTACTTC. Translating gives CASSQVGTTGFYEQYF.

This chain connects TRBV9 to TRBJ2-1; tentatively, D is TRBD2 (5 bases). CDR1 and CDR2 (germline): SGDLS, YYNGEE. The length of the CDR3 is 14 residues. V was trimmed by 4 bases and J by 1 base, leaving 9 bases between them. CDR3 sequence (DNA): TGTGCCAGCAGCTCCGGGGAATCCTACAATGAGCAGTTCTTC. Protein: CASSSGESYNEQFF.

The chain employs TRBV29-1 and TRBJ2-2; TRBD2 aligns across 7 bases. This CDR3 is 14 amino acids long. After removal of 3 bases from V and 1 base from J, the junction contained 2 bases not matched to a gene. Germline CDR1 reads SQVTM; CDR2 reads ANQGSEA. CDR3 residues: CSVDERGNTGELFF. The CDR3 DNA reads TGCAGCGTTGACGAGCGGGGGAACACCGGGGAGCTGTTTTTT.